The rows below give T cell receptor beta chains drawn from one sample of a study of beta chain features in type 1 diabetes. TCRdb keeps only in-frame clones here, not all; method: immunoSEQ multiplex PCR. The data contain under 350,000 clones, approximately 8% of them singletons. The sequenced sample consisted of central memory CD4+ T cells from blood. The receptors come from a young woman in good health. Both conserved end residues are part of each CDR3. Fields, in order: V gene, clone size, J gene, D gene, CDR3 DNA, CDR3 protein. The D gene is left open where the match is weak. A row's size may be missing; if present it is once, few, many or a size class.

V gene: TRBV5-4; clone size: few; J gene: TRBJ2-2; D gene: NA; CDR3 DNA: TGTGCCAGCAGCTTGGCGCAGGAGGCCACCGGGGAGCTGTTTTTT; CDR3 protein: CASSLAQEATGELFF
V gene: TRBV2; clone size: NA; J gene: TRBJ2-5; D gene: TRBD1; CDR3 DNA: TGTGCCAGCAGATACGGGACAGGGAAGACCCAGTACTTC; CDR3 protein: CASRYGTGKTQYF
V gene: TRBV5-1; clone size: few; J gene: TRBJ2-1; D gene: TRBD2; CDR3 DNA: TGCGCCAGCGGGACTAGCGGGAGGGTATTAAATGAGCAGTTCTTC; CDR3 protein: CASGTSGRVLNEQFF
V gene: TRBV7-2; clone size: NA; J gene: TRBJ1-1; D gene: NA; CDR3 DNA: TGTGCCAGCAGCTTAGCAGGGTGGAACACTGAAGCTTTCTTT; CDR3 protein: CASSLAGWNTEAFF
V gene: TRBV4-1; clone size: once; J gene: TRBJ2-4; D gene: TRBD1; CDR3 DNA: TGCGCCAGCAGCCTTAAGGGGACAGCTCGAGACATTCAGTACTTC; CDR3 protein: CASSLKGTARDIQYF
V gene: TRBV4-2; clone size: NA; J gene: TRBJ1-3; D gene: NA; CDR3 DNA: TGTGCCAGCAGCAGTAGTTCCTCTGGAAACACCATATATTTT; CDR3 protein: CASSSSSSGNTIYF
V gene: TRBV6-5; clone size: NA; J gene: TRBJ2-5; D gene: NA; CDR3 DNA: TGTGCCAGCAGTTACTTCTCAAATTGGAGACAAGAGACCCAGTACTTC; CDR3 protein: CASSYFSNWRQETQYF
V gene: TRBV5-1; clone size: NA; J gene: TRBJ1-2; D gene: TRBD1; CDR3 DNA: TGCGCCAGCCAGAATAGTGGACAGGGCGATGGCTACACCTTC; CDR3 protein: CASQNSGQGDGYTF
V gene: TRBV11-1; clone size: NA; J gene: TRBJ2-3; D gene: TRBD1; CDR3 DNA: TGTGCCAGCAGCACAGGGGGCAGATACACAGATACGCAGTATTTT; CDR3 protein: CASSTGGRYTDTQYF
V gene: TRBV7-8; clone size: few; J gene: TRBJ1-5; D gene: TRBD1; CDR3 DNA: TGTGCCAGCAGTTCTGGACAGGGAGGTGGGCCCCAGCATTTT; CDR3 protein: CASSSGQGGGPQHF
V gene: TRBV4-3; clone size: few; J gene: TRBJ2-1; D gene: NA; CDR3 DNA: TGCGCCAGCAGCCGGGCGGGTTCTAGCTCCTACAATGAGCAGTTCTTC; CDR3 protein: CASSRAGSSSYNEQFF
V gene: TRBV2; clone size: NA; J gene: TRBJ1-4; D gene: TRBD1; CDR3 DNA: TGTGCCGGAAAGACAGGGTCTAATGAAAAACTGTTTTTT; CDR3 protein: CAGKTGSNEKLFF
V gene: TRBV7-9; clone size: NA; J gene: TRBJ1-6; D gene: TRBD1; CDR3 DNA: TGCGCCAGCAGCCCGGGACAGGGGAGTTCACCCCTCCACTTT; CDR3 protein: CASSPGQGSSPLHF
V gene: TRBV19; clone size: NA; J gene: TRBJ2-3; D gene: TRBD1; CDR3 DNA: TGTGCCAGTAGTCGGGACAGGCGAAGCACAGATACGCAGTATTTT; CDR3 protein: CASSRDRRSTDTQYF